This TCR beta chain was sequenced in a study of blood T cell repertoires in COVID-19. Study processing details: Nucleated cell counts were estimated from reference gene primer amplification. Some clones are missing from TCRdb's copy, which holds only in-frame ones; the method was immunoSEQ multiplex PCR. V, J and clone size are those of that table, while D and trimming were read from the DNA. The sample carries some 380,000 clones, about 89% recorded once. Participants, about 18 to 100 years old, spanned around 25 US areas. Researchers sorted participants into cohorts using their self-reported clinical history. Each recovered donor of Cohort 3 presented with two negative PCRs, clearance, or symptom resolution. The CDR3 extends over 18 amino acids.

The chain is built from TRBV21-1 and TRBJ1-2; whether TRBD1, the table's D call, matches the DNA was not checked. TRBV21-1 is a known pseudogene. Sequencing input: PBMCs or T cells enriched from blood (not recorded which). This receptor was taken from a man aged 25 to 45 who had recovered from COVID-19. As DNA, the CDR3 is TGTGCCAGCAGCAAAGGCTCGGGACAGGGGACTACTAACTATGGCTACACCTTC. Its translation is CASSKGSGQGTTNYGYTF.